The clone carrying this TCR beta chain was observed a few times. Its specificity is not known. Germline V CDR1 and CDR2: MDHEN, SYDVKM. V lost 9 bases and J lost 5; bases outside the gene matches: 16. CDR3 length: 16 amino acids. This sample is drawn from a study of cytomegalovirus exposure and HLA in healthy donors. Study-level findings and limits: The authors considered a cluster of highly shared sequence variants likely to be a sequencing artifact. Approximately 160 TCR beta chains were listed as cytomegalovirus-associated.

The PCR contained 60 Vbeta and 13 Jbeta primers. As processed by the authors: In a later analysis, approximately 73 million unique TCR beta chains included roughly 11 million shared by two or more donors. The assay was immunoSEQ multiplex PCR, and TCRdb's table has in-frame clones only and misses some. Clone size and V and J calls were adopted from that table, with D and trimming inferred from the DNA. The sample has some 160,000 clones, over 75% seen once. Input material: PBMCs. The chain combines TRBV28 with TRBJ2-5; 9 bases align to TRBD2. This receptor was taken from a woman aged 45-65 years in good health and CMV-seronegative. The CDR3 DNA reads TGTGCCAGTAGTGTTACTTGGGCGGGGGGGCACGAGACCCAGTACTTC. Its translation: CASSVTWAGGHETQYF.